What follows are 3 T cell receptor beta chains derived from one specimen sequenced in a study of T cells after yellow fever vaccination (dated 2019 in TCRdb). Receptor libraries were prepared by 5' RACE. The sequencing machine was an Illumina HiSeq 2500. The public reads were reprocessed in TCRdb via fastp at Q25 and MiXCR, keeping in-frame beta chains. Each entry merges the rows of one CDR3 protein and shows their most common DNA and genes. A total of approximately 340,000 distinct CDR3 sequences appear in this sample, over 8% of them only once. The ten largest clonotypes hold about 20% of the sample. The treatment or condition label corresponds to: live attenuated yellow fever vaccine strain. The input for sequencing was PBMCs, taken on the day of the first yellow fever vaccination. These receptors all come from a man younger than 35 who received the YFV17D yellow fever vaccine.

This clonotype was seen more than once but under ten times. DNA for the CDR3: TGTGCCAGCAGCTTAGGGGCAGGGACTCGGGGGAACACTGAAGCTTTCTTT. Translation: CASSLGAGTRGNTEAFF. The chain recombines TRBV7-8 with TRBJ1-1, with D possibly being TRBD1 (5 bases). Trimming took off 1 base at V and 1 base at J, with 16 bases between the two ends. CDR3 length: 17 residues. The germline CDR1 and CDR2 sequences are SGHVS and FQNEAQ.

This clonotype was recorded a few times. The chain has TRBV20-1 and TRBJ2-7; 10 bases are a match to TRBD2. This CDR3 spans 13 amino acids. V was pared by 5 bases and J by 2 bases, with 3 bases of the junction left unmatched. The germline CDR1 and CDR2 sequences are DFQATT and SNEGSKA (reference sequence). As DNA, the CDR3 is TGCAGTGCTCCGGGACTAGCGACCTACGAGCAGTACTTC. As protein: CSAPGLATYEQYF.

The chain joins TRBV6-1 to TRBJ1-2; D possibly corresponds to TRBD1 (6 bases). Germline lookup yields CDR1 MNHNS and CDR2 SASEGT. This CDR3 spans 15 amino acids. The V end lost 6 bases, the J end lost 3 bases, and 17 bases lay between the germline ends. The CDR3 DNA reads TGTGCCAGCAGACCCGGGAGGGGGGGCTACTATGGCTACACCTTC. It is translated as CASRPGRGGYYGYTF.